Sequencing of this TCR beta chain was carried out in a study of T cell repertoires in cytomegalovirus infection (dated by TCRdb to the late 2010s). At the level of the whole study: Donor HLA type was relevant to the analysis, because carriage of CMV infection together with the matching HLA type was indicated by public TCR beta signatures. What the authors observed across the whole study: Carriers of CMV infection plus the relevant HLA type were discriminated by the cumulative frequency of public TCR beta family members in the study cohort and in an independent roughly 380-donor cohort. The ex vivo response was dominated by HLA-C-restricted CMV-specific TCR beta clonotypes, and the single most frequent clonotype in two of eight donors was supplied by these HLA-C-restricted clonotypes.

Inclusive of the bounding cysteine and phenylalanine, the CDR3 is 14 residues long. The entry retains the CDR3 DNA only, 42 bases that are in frame from base 1. CDR1 MNHNY and CDR2 SVGAGI were looked up in the germline V gene (reference sequence). V lost 2 bases and J lost 4 bases; the stretch between them is 12 bases long. This clonotype was seen a few times. The clone's antigen remains unknown. Base-call qualities are not available, and no considerably larger clone is one nucleotide away. The run used an Illumina HiSeq 1500. TCRdb's own reprocessing of the public reads used fastp at Q25 and MiXCR and kept productive beta chains. CDR3 protein sequences are deduplicated, and each keeps its most common genes and DNA. Here the sample has about 530,000 distinct CDR3 sequences; 26% occur a single time. The ten largest clones represent under 15% of the sample.

The chain links TRBV6-6 with TRBJ2-7, with a weak D call of TRBD1 (6 bases match). The specimen was PBMCs. This clonotype was sampled from a human donor in good health (CMV status not recorded). Some clones in this sample may be carry-over from other donors' samples. The nucleotide sequence is given as TGTGCCAGCAGTTACGGTGGGGGCGGATACGAGCAGTACTTC. Its product reads: CASSYGGGGYEQYF.